The sequence of this TCR beta chain was determined in a study of CD8 T cells in ankylosing spondylitis. Study findings and constraints: Blood from ankylosing spondylitis patients appeared to carry a characteristic roughly 8-variant TCR beta motif. According to the report, clones linked to the disease were significantly enriched in matched synovial fluid samples taken from ankylosing spondylitis patients. Disease-linked clones had a CD8+ phenotype and relatively low frequency in peripheral blood.

Construction of TCR beta libraries was performed using quantitative 5'-RACE with molecular barcodes. From the 5' RACE reads, TCRdb called clonotypes with MiXCR, one entry per CDR3 protein. The repertoire consists of 750,000 to 850,000 distinct CDR3 sequences, with about 11% occurring once and the leading ten covering roughly 0.51%. This clonotype appeared a few times. The antigen is not known. CDR3 length equals 14 residues. Trimming took 4 bases from V and 3 from J, leaving 11 bases between them. The germline V gene encodes CDR1 SGHNT and CDR2 YENEEA. V and J are TRBV11-3 and TRBJ2-3; D ambiguous. The material sequenced was blood, either unsorted or a sorted T cell fraction (not recorded which). This clonotype was obtained from a male donor with ankylosing spondylitis. CDR3 in amino acids: CASSSGTLTDTQYF. The CDR3 DNA reads as TGTGCCAGCAGCTCGGGCACCTTGACAGATACGCAGTATTTT.